The rows below give T cell receptor beta chains drawn from one sample of a study of response to subunit inactivated influenza vaccine. TCRdb re-called the RT-PCR reads through MiXCR, storing one row per CDR3 protein. This sample yields around 750,000 distinct CDR3 sequences, of which 21% are seen a single time; around 9.6% belongs to the top ten. The source material was PBMCs from blood, sampled less than 6 days after vaccination. These TCRs come from a man between 45 and 60 years old who received an inactivated influenza vaccine. Both conserved end residues are part of each CDR3. A D gene is named only where the DNA matches it firmly. Part of the rows lack a size; the others show once, few, many or a class for expanded clones.

D	V	J	size	CDR3	DNA
-	TRBV11-2	TRBJ2-3	few	CASSLGQGVWGQYF	TGTGCCAGCAGCTTGGGGCAGGGAGTGTGGGGGCAGTATTTT
-	TRBV7-2	TRBJ2-1	few	CASSLNFDPANEQFF	TGTGCCAGCAGCTTGAATTTCGACCCCGCCAATGAGCAGTTCTTC
-	TRBV6-2/TRBV6-3	TRBJ2-6	-	CASSPGITPSGANVLTF	TGTGCCAGCAGCCCGGGGATTACTCCCTCTGGGGCCAACGTCCTGACTTTC
TRBD2	TRBV20-1	TRBJ2-2	-	CSATRTSSGELFF	TGCAGTGCTACCCGGACTAGTTCCGGGGAGCTGTTTTTT
TRBD1	TRBV24-1	TRBJ1-5	few	CATSETGGFQPQHF	TGTGCCACCAGTGAAACAGGGGGATTCCAGCCCCAGCATTTT
TRBD2	TRBV6-2/TRBV6-3	TRBJ2-1	few	CASSYLAGAYNEQFF	TGTGCCAGCAGTTACCTAGCGGGGGCTTACAATGAGCAGTTCTTC
-	TRBV2	TRBJ2-3	-	CASYGRSTDTQYF	TGTGCCAGTTACGGTAGAAGCACAGATACGCAGTATTTT
-	TRBV4-3	TRBJ2-1	few	CASSPTIGQDSYNEQFF	TGCGCCAGCAGCCCCACGATCGGGCAGGACTCCTACAATGAGCAGTTCTTC
TRBD2	TRBV5-4	TRBJ2-2	few	CASSSTAGGPFRTRELFF	TGTGCCAGCAGCTCCACGGCGGGAGGGCCTTTCAGAACCCGGGAGCTGTTTTTT
-	TRBV28	TRBJ2-7	few	CASSLPPLTLNGPSHEQYF	TGTGCCAGCAGTTTACCCCCTCTTACCCTCAATGGTCCAAGCCACGAGCAGTACTTC
-	TRBV5-1	TRBJ2-1	-	CASSLVENEQFF	TGCGCCAGCAGCTTGGTGGAAAATGAGCAGTTCTTC
TRBD1	TRBV2	TRBJ1-1	-	CASGGRPGGDTEAFF	TGTGCCAGCGGTGGCCGTCCAGGGGGAGACACTGAAGCTTTCTTT
-	TRBV20-1	TRBJ2-3	-	CSAGPPDTQYF	TGCAGTGCGGGCCCTCCCGATACGCAGTATTTT
TRBD1	TRBV10-3	TRBJ2-7	-	CAISWDRGYEQYF	TGTGCCATCAGCTGGGACAGGGGCTACGAGCAGTACTTC
-	TRBV7-8	TRBJ1-2	-	CASSLGSQKGYGYTF	TGTGCCAGCAGCTTAGGCAGCCAGAAGGGCTATGGCTACACCTTC
TRBD2	TRBV5-5	TRBJ2-2	many	CASSLLAGGRTGELFF	TGTGCCAGCAGCTTACTAGCGGGGGGACGCACCGGGGAGCTGTTTTTT
TRBD2	TRBV3-1	TRBJ2-1	few	CASEPGGGRSYNEQFF	TGTGCCAGCGAACCGGGGGGGGGCCGGTCCTACAATGAGCAGTTCTTC
-	TRBV5-6	TRBJ1-2	many	CASSSRGSHYGYTF	TGTGCCAGCAGCTCCAGGGGATCCCACTATGGCTACACCTTC
TRBD1	TRBV28	TRBJ2-7	-	CASSDPGQGTVSYEQYF	TGTGCCAGCAGTGATCCGGGACAGGGGACAGTAAGCTACGAGCAGTACTTC
-	TRBV29-1	TRBJ1-1	few	CSVGDGVPEAFF	TGCAGCGTTGGGGACGGCGTACCCGAAGCTTTCTTT
-	TRBV5-5	TRBJ2-3	-	CASSLLPGPSTDTQYF	TGTGCCAGCAGCTTGTTGCCGGGGCCTAGCACAGATACGCAGTATTTT
-	TRBV12-3/TRBV12-4	TRBJ1-6	many	CASSFGSRGSSLHF	TGTGCCAGCAGTTTCGGATCGAGGGGATCATCCCTCCACTTT
TRBD2	TRBV7-2	TRBJ2-3	few	CASSSLSTSGGSYTQYF	TGTGCCAGCAGCTCATTATCTACTAGCGGGGGCTCGTATACGCAGTATTTT
-	TRBV10-1	TRBJ2-2	-	CASAGTYTGELFF	TGCGCCAGCGCCGGGACTTACACCGGGGAGCTGTTTTTT
-	TRBV5-1	TRBJ2-1	-	CASRSAGTEYNEQFF	TGCGCCAGCAGATCTGCCGGGACTGAATACAATGAGCAGTTCTTC
TRBD1	TRBV10-3	TRBJ1-1	few	CAISAGPPGQGLNTEAFF	TGTGCCATCAGTGCGGGTCCCCCGGGACAGGGGTTGAACACTGAAGCTTTCTTT
-	TRBV12-3/TRBV12-4	TRBJ1-2	many	CASTELPVESRYGYTF	TGTGCCAGCACCGAATTACCCGTCGAGTCTCGGTATGGCTACACCTTC
-	TRBV10-3	TRBJ1-6	few	CAITAGGSPLHF	TGTGCCATCACAGCGGGTGGTTCACCCCTCCACTTT
-	TRBV12-3/TRBV12-4	TRBJ1-6	few	CASSFSAQVVGSPLHF	TGTGCCAGCAGTTTCAGTGCACAGGTTGTTGGTTCACCCCTCCACTTT
-	TRBV11-1	TRBJ2-2	-	CASSLDLRNTGELFF	TGTGCCAGCAGCTTAGATTTGCGGAACACCGGGGAGCTGTTTTTT
-	TRBV12-3/TRBV12-4	TRBJ1-2	many	CASSYFRAVYGYTF	TGTGCCAGCAGTTATTTCAGGGCGGTCTATGGCTACACCTTC
-	TRBV4-1	TRBJ1-5	few	CASSQGTYSNQPQHF	TGCGCCAGCAGCCAAGGGACGTATAGCAATCAGCCCCAGCATTTT
TRBD2	TRBV12-3/TRBV12-4	TRBJ2-2	-	CASSLAIAGGFDGELFF	TGTGCCAGCAGTTTGGCGATAGCGGGAGGGTTCGACGGGGAGCTGTTTTTT
-	TRBV7-2	TRBJ2-7	-	CASSSRRSALYEQYF	TGTGCCAGCAGCTCAAGGCGGTCCGCCCTTTACGAGCAGTACTTC
-	TRBV20-1	TRBJ2-2	few	CSAKGARNTGELFF	TGCAGTGCTAAAGGGGCCCGAAACACCGGGGAGCTGTTTTTT
TRBD1	TRBV12-3/TRBV12-4	TRBJ2-7	few	CASSFSDRDEQYF	TGTGCCAGCAGTTTTAGTGACAGGGACGAGCAGTACTTC
-	TRBV18	TRBJ2-7	few	CASSLGSIWGEQYF	TGTGCCAGCTCACTCGGGAGTATCTGGGGAGAGCAGTACTTC
-	TRBV6-1	TRBJ1-4	few	CASSGPILRDNSQLFF	TGTGCCAGCAGCGGACCCATCCTGCGGGACAACAGTCAGCTGTTTTTT
-	TRBV29-1	TRBJ1-1	-	CSVESYRDTEAFF	TGCAGCGTTGAATCTTACAGGGACACTGAAGCTTTCTTT
TRBD1	TRBV7-9	TRBJ1-4	-	CASSIGTGLEKLFF	TGTGCCAGCAGCATCGGGACAGGGCTTGAAAAACTGTTTTTT
-	TRBV15	TRBJ1-4	-	CATSRDRGYEKLFF	TGTGCCACCAGCAGAGATAGAGGGTATGAAAAACTGTTTTTT
TRBD2	TRBV7-9	TRBJ2-1	few	CASSLRTSGGAHEQFF	TGTGCCAGCAGCTTGCGAACTAGCGGGGGGGCCCATGAGCAGTTCTTC
TRBD2	TRBV28	TRBJ2-5	-	CASSGRGVQETQYF	TGTGCCAGCAGCGGACGGGGGGTCCAAGAGACCCAGTACTTC
-	TRBV5-4	TRBJ2-1	-	CASIPDTDNEQFF	TGTGCCAGCATCCCGGACACGGACAATGAGCAGTTCTTC
-	TRBV5-1	TRBJ2-5	-	CASSLGTQLAGYQETQYF	TGCGCCAGCAGCTTGGGAACTCAACTAGCCGGGTACCAAGAGACCCAGTACTTC
TRBD2	TRBV20-1	TRBJ2-3	-	CSARDIASGSGTDTQYF	TGCAGTGCTAGAGATATAGCTAGCGGGAGTGGCACAGATACGCAGTATTTT
-	TRBV12-3/TRBV12-4	TRBJ1-6	-	CASSFELRNSPLHF	TGTGCCAGCAGTTTTGAGCTACGGAATTCACCCCTCCACTTT
TRBD2	TRBV27	TRBJ2-4	few	CASSLSLTSGKINIQYF	TGTGCCAGCAGTTTATCCCTTACTAGCGGGAAGATAAACATTCAGTACTTC
TRBD2	TRBV6-2/TRBV6-3	TRBJ2-7	-	CASTPGLRRSYEQYF	TGTGCCAGCACCCCGGGACTACGGAGAAGCTACGAGCAGTACTTC
-	TRBV4-1	TRBJ2-5	few	CASSQDRRMRGIETQYF	TGCGCCAGCAGCCAAGATAGAAGGATGAGAGGGATAGAGACCCAGTACTTC
TRBD2	TRBV18	TRBJ2-1	-	CASSPVAGGFYNEQFF	TGTGCCAGCTCACCAGTAGCGGGAGGGTTCTACAATGAGCAGTTCTTC
-	TRBV7-3	TRBJ2-3	many	CASSQTKYADTQYF	TGTGCCAGCAGCCAAACTAAGTACGCAGATACGCAGTATTTT
-	TRBV7-2	TRBJ2-1	-	CASSRSDTDEQFF	TGTGCCAGCAGCAGGTCGGACACGGATGAGCAGTTCTTC
-	TRBV7-9	TRBJ2-1	-	CASRGGQSSYNEQFF	TGTGCCAGCAGGGGGGGACAGAGCTCCTACAATGAGCAGTTCTTC